Here is one TCR beta chain with its context. Trimming took 9 bases from V and 8 from J, leaving 15 bases between them. The V gene's germline CDR1 is SGHNT and CDR2 YYREEE (reference sequence). The CDR3 runs to 13 residues. This sample is drawn from a study of blood T cell repertoires in COVID-19. Whole-study context: Donors in the United States, Italy and Spain gave samples during acute or convalescent COVID-19. In each case, the material was cDNA or gDNA derived from T cells, B-cell-depleted T cells, or PBMCs.

Per the authors' pipeline: Reference gene primer amplification gave estimated nucleated cell counts. Measured with immunoSEQ multiplex PCR; TCRdb has only the in-frame clones, and not every one. The V and J calls and clone size are taken from that table; D and trimming were inferred from the DNA. Seen here are approximately 200,000 clones, 87% observed once, and the top ten hold approximately 6.2%. The genes are TRBV5-4 and TRBJ1-6; D is undetermined. The TCR originated in a man aged 55 to 70 who had recovered from COVID-19. The sample taken for sequencing was peripheral blood. In DNA form, the CDR3 reads TGTGCCACCCACACGAGGGTAGATTCACCCCTCCACTTT. As protein: CATHTRVDSPLHF.